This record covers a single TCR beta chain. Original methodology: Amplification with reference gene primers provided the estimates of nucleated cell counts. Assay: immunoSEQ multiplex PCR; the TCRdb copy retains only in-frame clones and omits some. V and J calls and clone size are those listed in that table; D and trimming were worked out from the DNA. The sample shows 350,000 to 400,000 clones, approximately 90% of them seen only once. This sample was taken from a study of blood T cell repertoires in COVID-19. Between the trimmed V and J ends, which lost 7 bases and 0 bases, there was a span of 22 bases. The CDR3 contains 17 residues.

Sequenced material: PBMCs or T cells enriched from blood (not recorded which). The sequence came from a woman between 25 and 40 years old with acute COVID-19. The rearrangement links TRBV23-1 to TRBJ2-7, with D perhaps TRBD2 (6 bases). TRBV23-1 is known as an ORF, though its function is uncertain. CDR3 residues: CASTATGREWRSYEQYF. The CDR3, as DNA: TGCGCCAGCACGGCTACGGGACGGGAGTGGCGCTCCTACGAGCAGTACTTC.